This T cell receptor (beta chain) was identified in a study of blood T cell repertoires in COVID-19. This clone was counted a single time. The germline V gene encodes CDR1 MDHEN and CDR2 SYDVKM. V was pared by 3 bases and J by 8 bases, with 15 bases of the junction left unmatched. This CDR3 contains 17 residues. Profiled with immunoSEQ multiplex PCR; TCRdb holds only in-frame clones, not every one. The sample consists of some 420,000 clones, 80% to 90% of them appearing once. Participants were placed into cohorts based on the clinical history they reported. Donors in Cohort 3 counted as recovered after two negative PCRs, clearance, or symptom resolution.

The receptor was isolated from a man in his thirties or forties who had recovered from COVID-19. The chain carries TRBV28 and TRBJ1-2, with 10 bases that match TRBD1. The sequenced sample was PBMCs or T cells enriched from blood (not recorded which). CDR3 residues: CASSLGAGSDRGYGYTF. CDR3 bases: TGTGCCAGCAGTTTGGGGGCCGGCTCGGACAGGGGGTACGGCTACACCTTC.